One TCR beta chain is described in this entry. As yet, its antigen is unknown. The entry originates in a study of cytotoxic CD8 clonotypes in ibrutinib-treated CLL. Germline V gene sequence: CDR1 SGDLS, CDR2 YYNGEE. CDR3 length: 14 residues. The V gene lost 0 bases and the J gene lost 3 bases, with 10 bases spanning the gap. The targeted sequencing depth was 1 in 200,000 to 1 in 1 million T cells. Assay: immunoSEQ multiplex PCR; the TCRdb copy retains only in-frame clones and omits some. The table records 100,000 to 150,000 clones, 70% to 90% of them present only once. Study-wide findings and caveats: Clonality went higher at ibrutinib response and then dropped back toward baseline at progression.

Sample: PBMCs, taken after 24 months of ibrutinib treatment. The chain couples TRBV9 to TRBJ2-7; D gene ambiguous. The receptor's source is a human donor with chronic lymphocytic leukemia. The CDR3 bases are TGTGCCAGCAGCGTAGACGTCAGCCGCTACGAGCAGTACTTC. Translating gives CASSVDVSRYEQYF.